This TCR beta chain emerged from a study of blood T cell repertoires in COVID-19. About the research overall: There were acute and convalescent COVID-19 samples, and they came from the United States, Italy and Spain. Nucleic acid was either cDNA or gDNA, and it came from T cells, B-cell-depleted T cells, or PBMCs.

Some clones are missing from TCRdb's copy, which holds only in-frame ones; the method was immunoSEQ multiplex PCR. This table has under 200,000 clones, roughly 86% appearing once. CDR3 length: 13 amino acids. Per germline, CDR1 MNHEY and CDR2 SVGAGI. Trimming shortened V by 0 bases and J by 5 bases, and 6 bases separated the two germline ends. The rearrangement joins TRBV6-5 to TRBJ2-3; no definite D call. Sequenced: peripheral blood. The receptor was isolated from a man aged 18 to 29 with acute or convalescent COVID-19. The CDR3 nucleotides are TGTGCCAGCAGTTACTCGAGTTTAGATACGCAGTATTTT. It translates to CASSYSSLDTQYF.